The 15 T cell receptor beta chains in this list originate from one sample, sequenced in a study of Ad26.COV2.S vaccination and SARS-CoV-2 variants. Indicated treatment: roughly 19 received Ad26.COV2.S at low or high dose, single or two shots; about 5 received placebo; per-sample allocation not given. Vaccine and placebo recipients were sampled on day 63 after the first injection. The repertoire was sequenced with immunoSEQ multiplex PCR; TCRdb's copy has only in-frame clones and lacks some. The data contain hundreds of thousands of clones, roughly nine tenths of them singletons. The specimen was peripheral blood, collected in a trial of Ad26.COV2.S vaccine versus placebo. The receptors come from a person between 18 and 59 years old who received the Ad26.COV2.S COVID-19 vaccine or a placebo.

V and J are TRBV7-9 and TRBJ2-2, with D tentatively TRBD2 (5 bases). CDR1 is SEHNR, CDR2 FQNEAQ, per germline (reference sequence). The CDR3 has 13 amino acids. Deletions cut 7 bases from V and 6 bases from J, with 12 bases between. CDR3 DNA: TGTGCCAGCACCTGGGGAGTCGCCGGGGAGCTGTTTTTT. This sequence encodes CASTWGVAGELFF.

The rearrangement joins TRBV6-5 to TRBJ2-7, with D unresolved. Germline loops: CDR1 MNHEY, CDR2 SVGAGI. The CDR3 runs to 16 residues. The V gene lost 0 bases and the J gene lost 2 bases, with 14 bases spanning the gap. The CDR3 nucleotides are TGTGCCAGCAGTTACTCGATGGCGGACGGTGCCTACGAGCAGTACTTC. Translating it yields CASSYSMADGAYEQYF.

This sequence joins TRBV6-6 and TRBJ2-3; D not resolved. Between the trimmed V and J ends, which lost 5 bases and 4 bases, there was a span of 16 bases. Germline V gene lookup returns CDR1 MNHNY and CDR2 SVGAGI (reference sequence). This CDR3 spans 15 amino acids. The CDR3 nucleotides read TGTGCCAGCAGTCCCCTTACGTGGACCGCAGATACGCAGTATTTT. Translated: CASSPLTWTADTQYF.

The J gene is TRBJ2-3, the V gene TRBV5-1; D is unresolved. CDR1 and CDR2 (germline): SGHRS, YFSETQ. V dropped 2 bases and J dropped 5 bases, with 12 bases sitting between them. This CDR3 has 14 amino acids. DNA of the CDR3: TGCGCCAGCAGCTTTGGCTCCACGGGAGATACGCAGTATTTT. Its translation: CASSFGSTGDTQYF.

V and J are TRBV3-1 (or the pseudogene TRBV3-2) and TRBJ2-4, with a tentative D call TRBD2 (5 bases). The CDR3 consists of 15 residues. Per the germline V gene, CDR1 is LGHDT and CDR2 is YNNKEL (reference sequence). Trimming stripped 3 bases from V and 0 bases from J, with 9 bases between. CDR3 nucleotides: TGTGCCAGCAGCCACGGGATAGTAGCCAAAAACATTCAGTACTTC. As protein: CASSHGIVAKNIQYF.

Many counts were recorded for this clone. The rearrangement joins TRBV9 to TRBJ1-4; D is perhaps TRBD1 (6 bases). The CDR3 is 15 residues long. Per the germline V gene, CDR1 is SGDLS and CDR2 is YYNGEE. Between the trimmed V and J ends, which lost 4 bases and 6 bases, there was a span of 16 bases. DNA for the CDR3: TGTGCCAGCAGCCCTGAGGGGGGCGAAGATGAAAAACTGTTTTTT. Encoded protein: CASSPEGGEDEKLFF.

This clone was seen only a few times. The chain employs TRBV6-5 and TRBJ1-2; no definite D call. Germline CDR1 is MNHEY and CDR2 is SVGAGI. Trimming stripped 5 bases from V and 8 bases from J, with 12 bases between. The CDR3 length is 12 residues. The DNA for the CDR3 is TGTGCCAGCAGTCCAAGGACGGAGGGCTACACCTTC. Its protein is CASSPRTEGYTF.

This rearrangement joins TRBV18 to TRBJ2-1; D might be TRBD2 (7 bases). Trimming shortened V by 6 bases and J by 3 bases, and 15 bases separated the two germline ends. Germline assignment: CDR1 KGHSH and CDR2 LQKENI. This CDR3 comprises 15 residues. For the CDR3, the DNA is TGTGCCAGCTCCCAGGGGAGGGACGTCTACAATGAGCAGTTCTTC. It is translated as CASSQGRDVYNEQFF.

This clone was recorded once. The CDR3 DNA is TGTGCCAGCAGTCCATCTGGGGACCTAGGATCACCCCTCCACTTT. Its protein is CASSPSGDLGSPLHF. V usage is TRBV6-5 and J usage is TRBJ1-6; tentatively, D is TRBD1 (5 bases). The ends were cut back, 5 bases at V and 10 bases at J, with 18 bases in the middle. Germline CDR1 MNHEY, CDR2 SVGAGI. CDR3 size: 15 residues.

This chain joins TRBV27 and TRBJ1-1; 7 nucleotides match TRBD1. In germline, CDR1 is MNHEY, CDR2 SMNVEV (reference sequence). V was pared by 5 bases and J by 5 bases, with 11 bases of the junction left unmatched. The CDR3 length is 15 residues. Written as DNA, the CDR3 is TGTGCCAGCAGTCAACTACAGGGGATCGGGACTGAAGCTTTCTTT. Translation: CASSQLQGIGTEAFF.

The V gene is TRBV10-2, the J gene TRBJ1-1, with 8 bases lining up with TRBD1. CDR3 length: 15 amino acids. Looked up from germline, CDR1 is WSHSY and CDR2 is SAAADI. Unmatched junction bases numbered 9, after V lost 3 bases and J lost 6 bases. CDR3 amino acids: CASSDGQGRGPEAFF. The CDR3 DNA is TGCGCCAGCAGTGATGGACAGGGAAGGGGTCCTGAAGCTTTCTTT.

The genes are TRBV6-2 or TRBV6-3 and TRBJ2-1; 12 bases are a match to TRBD2. CDR1 is MNHEY, CDR2 SVGEGT, per germline. V lost 4 bases and J lost 6; bases outside the gene matches: 13. The CDR3 has 18 residues. DNA for the CDR3: TGTGCCAGCAGTTCGACTAGCGGGAGCAGATGGGCAATCAATGAGCAGTTCTTC. It translates to CASSSTSGSRWAINEQFF.

The V call is TRBV19, the J call TRBJ2-3; tentatively, D is TRBD2 (6 bases). Germline CDR1 reads LNHDA; CDR2 reads SQIVND (reference sequence). V lost 5 bases and J 6 bases, leaving 12 bases between the germline ends. This CDR3 comprises 13 residues. The CDR3 DNA reads TGTGCCAGTAGTCAATCCCGGGGGGATACGCAGTATTTT. It is translated as CASSQSRGDTQYF.

The rearrangement uses TRBV5-6 and TRBJ2-3; D not resolved. V gave up 2 bases and J gave up 2 bases, with 15 bases separating them. This CDR3 is 16 amino acids long. In germline, CDR1 is SGHDT, CDR2 YYEEEE. CDR3 protein: CASSFSRNQPTDTQYF. As DNA, the CDR3 is TGTGCCAGCAGCTTCAGCCGGAACCAGCCCACAGATACGCAGTATTTT.

The CDR3 DNA is TGTGCCAGCAGTTACTACAGGGTGAACACTGAAGCTTTCTTT. Its translation: CASSYYRVNTEAFF. V gene TRBV6-5 combines with J gene TRBJ1-1, with D perhaps matching TRBD1 (6 bases). Germline lookup yields CDR1 MNHEY and CDR2 SVGAGI. The CDR3 is made up of 14 amino acids. The germline V and J ends were trimmed by 1 base and 0 bases, with 6 bases remaining between them.